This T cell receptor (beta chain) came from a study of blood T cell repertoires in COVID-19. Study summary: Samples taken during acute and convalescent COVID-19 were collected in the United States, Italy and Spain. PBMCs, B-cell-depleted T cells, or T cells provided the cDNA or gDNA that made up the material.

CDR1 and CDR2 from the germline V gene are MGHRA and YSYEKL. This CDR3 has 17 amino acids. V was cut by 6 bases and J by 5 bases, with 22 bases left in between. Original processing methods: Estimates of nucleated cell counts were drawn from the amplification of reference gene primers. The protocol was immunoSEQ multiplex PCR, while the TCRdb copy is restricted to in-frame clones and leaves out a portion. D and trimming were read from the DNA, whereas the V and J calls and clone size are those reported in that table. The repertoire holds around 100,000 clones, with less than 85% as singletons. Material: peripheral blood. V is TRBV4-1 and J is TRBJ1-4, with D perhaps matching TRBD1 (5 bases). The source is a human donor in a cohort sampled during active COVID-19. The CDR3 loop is CASRVIPGPRGNEKLFF. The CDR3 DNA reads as TGCGCCAGCAGAGTAATACCCGGGCCTAGGGGCAATGAAAAACTGTTTTTT.